The entry that follows covers one TCR beta chain sequence. Its antigen is currently unknown. This sample stems from a study of OX40 agonist ivuxolimab in advanced cancers. Points from the study as a whole: Undetermined was the antigen specificity of the expanded peripheral T cells.

Using immunoSEQ multiplex PCR, the repertoire was profiled, and TCRdb retains in-frame clones only, with some absent. The table records about 64,000 clones, 75% to 95% of them present only once. V lost 4 bases and J lost 2; bases outside the gene matches: 5. CDR3 length: 14 residues. The germline gives CDR1 GTSNPN, CDR2 SVGIG (reference sequence). The clonotype originates from an adult with an advanced solid tumor such as melanoma, head and neck, liver or kidney cancer. The starting material was CD4+ or CD8+ T cells sorted from blood, obtained in a trial of the OX40 agonist ivuxolimab. The chain has TRBV30 and TRBJ2-5, with TRBD1 matching over 9 bases. The CDR3 DNA sequence: TGTGCCTGGAACACAGGGGGCCAGCAAGAGACCCAGTACTTC. It codes for CAWNTGGQQETQYF.